These T cell receptor beta chains were read from a single sample in a study of control samples from healthy donors and cancer patients. The table came from immunoSEQ multiplex PCR; TCRdb's copy has only in-frame clones and leaves some out. The sample gives approximately 94,000 clones, 84% of which show up once; about 38% is in the top ten. Sequencing was done on a sample of PBMCs. These receptors came from a man between 65 and 85 years old with lung cancer. CDR3s include the opening cysteine and the closing phenylalanine or tryptophan.

V gene	J gene	CDR3 protein
TRBV6-6	TRBJ2-7	CASGTRDRGSEQYF
TRBV9	TRBJ2-7	CASSVGQEVREQYF
TRBV9	TRBJ2-3	CASSVGTSGGADTQYF
TRBV24-1	TRBJ1-2	CATSVGTGRRDGYTF
TRBV29-1	TRBJ1-2	CSSPHGYTF
TRBV3-1/TRBV3-2	TRBJ1-4	CASSQAGTGGEKLFF
TRBV12-3/TRBV12-4	TRBJ2-7	CASSAGPWDEQYF
TRBV10-2	TRBJ2-7	CASVTGFIQYF
TRBV6-6	TRBJ2-5	CASSYSRKTQYF
TRBV11-2	TRBJ1-2	CASSSTGATHGYTF
TRBV24-1	TRBJ1-5	CATSDPRGRARSNQPQHF
TRBV6-5	TRBJ1-2	CASSYSGPGGHGYTF
TRBV7-3	TRBJ2-1	CASSSPHPTGGSYNEQFF
TRBV9	TRBJ2-7	CASSVDYGGTYEQYF
TRBV5-5	TRBJ2-5	CASSPGVGQGGETQYF
TRBV24-1	TRBJ2-2	CATSEQRSGELFF
TRBV5-1	TRBJ2-7	CASSSPGEAHEQYF
TRBV5-5	TRBJ1-6	CASSIYGAKGSPLHF
TRBV10-3	TRBJ1-5	CAISESGGGRQPQHF
TRBV29-1	TRBJ2-5	CSVEGKSETQYF
TRBV6-5	TRBJ2-1	CASSPPDRTKQFF
TRBV28	TRBJ2-1	CASSSVGAGGYNEQFF
TRBV2	TRBJ2-2	CASSWSTTSGSNTGELFF
TRBV20-1	TRBJ2-1	CSASKSGIDQFF
TRBV13	TRBJ1-1	CASSLWGHPNTEAFF
TRBV10-1	TRBJ1-2	CASSNYREEGYTF
TRBV2	TRBJ2-7	CASRELPGLAIEQYF
TRBV3-1/TRBV3-2	TRBJ2-3	CASSRSGSTDTQYF
TRBV5-1	TRBJ1-2	CASSLQGPGGYTF
TRBV18	TRBJ2-7	CASSLGTDPSYEQYF
TRBV12-3/TRBV12-4	TRBJ2-1	CASRRTGGNEQFF
TRBV11-2	TRBJ2-7	CASSLGQISSYEQYF
TRBV30	TRBJ1-2	CAWSVRTANNYGYTF
TRBV11-3	TRBJ1-6	CASSFDGNSPLHF
TRBV3-1/TRBV3-2	TRBJ1-1	CASSQEWGNTEAFF